The present TCR beta chain was sequenced within a study of TIL therapy for anti-PD-1-resistant metastatic lung cancer. Study in general: Patients then received nivolumab; progressors got lymphodepletion, TIL and IL-2.

Described time point: pre-treatment sample, taken before nivolumab and TIL therapy. Stage 4 NSCLC adults joined between 2017 and January 2020. Study results and limitations: After infusion, TIL clonotypes partly replaced peripheral T cells and declined over months. The cohort had more treatment-naive, never-smoker and oncogene-addicted patients than typical.

To note about this clone: Its target is unknown.

V lost 4 bases, J lost 0 bases, and 16 bases lay in between. This CDR3 is built from 17 residues. Germline lookup yields CDR1 LNHDA and CDR2 SQIVND (reference sequence). The immunoSEQ assay was v3. Libraries were prepared by immunoSEQ multiplex PCR; TCRdb keeps only in-frame clonotypes and omits some of them. The table has under 35,000 clones, roughly 69% seen once. The receptor was derived from a woman aged 25 to 80 with non-small cell lung cancer. The sample in question was blood, obtained at baseline. The chain links TRBV19 to TRBJ1-5; possibly TRBD1 for D (5 bases). The CDR3 reads CASSRFTGGDSNQPQHF. CDR3 coding DNA: TGTGCCAGTAGTAGGTTCACCGGGGGGGATAGCAATCAGCCCCAGCATTTT.